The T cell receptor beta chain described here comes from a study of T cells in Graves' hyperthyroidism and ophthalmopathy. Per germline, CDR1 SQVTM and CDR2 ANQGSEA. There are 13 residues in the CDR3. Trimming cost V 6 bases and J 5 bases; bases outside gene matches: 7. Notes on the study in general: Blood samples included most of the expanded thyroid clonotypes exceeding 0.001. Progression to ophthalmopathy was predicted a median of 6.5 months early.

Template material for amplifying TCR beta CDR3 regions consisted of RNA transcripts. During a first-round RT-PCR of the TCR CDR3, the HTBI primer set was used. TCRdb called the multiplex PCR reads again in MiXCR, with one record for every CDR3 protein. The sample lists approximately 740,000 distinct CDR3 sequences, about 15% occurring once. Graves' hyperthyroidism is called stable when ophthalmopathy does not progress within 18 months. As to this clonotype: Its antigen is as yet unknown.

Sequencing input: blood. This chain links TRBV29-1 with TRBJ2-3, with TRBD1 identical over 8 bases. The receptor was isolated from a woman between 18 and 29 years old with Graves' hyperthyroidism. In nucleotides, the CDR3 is TGCAGCGTGGGACAGGTCAATAGAGATACGCAGTATTTT. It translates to CSVGQVNRDTQYF.